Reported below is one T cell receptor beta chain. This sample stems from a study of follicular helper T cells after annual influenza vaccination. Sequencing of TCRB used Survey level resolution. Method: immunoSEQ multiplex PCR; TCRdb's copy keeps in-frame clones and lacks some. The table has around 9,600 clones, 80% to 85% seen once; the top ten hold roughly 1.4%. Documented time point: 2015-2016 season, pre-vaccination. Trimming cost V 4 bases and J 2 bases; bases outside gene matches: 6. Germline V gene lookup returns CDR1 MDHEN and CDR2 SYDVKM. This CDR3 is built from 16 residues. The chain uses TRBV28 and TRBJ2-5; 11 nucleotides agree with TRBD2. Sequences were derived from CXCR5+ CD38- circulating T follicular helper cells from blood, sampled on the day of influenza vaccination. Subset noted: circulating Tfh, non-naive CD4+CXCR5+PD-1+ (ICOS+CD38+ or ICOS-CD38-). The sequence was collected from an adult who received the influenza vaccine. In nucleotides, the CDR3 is TGTGCCAGCAGTTCCGGGACTAGCGGAGATCAAGAGACCCAGTACTTC. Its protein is CASSSGTSGDQETQYF.